This T cell receptor beta chain was sequenced in a study of T-cell reconstitution after alpha-beta-depleted transplantation in children. Study-level findings and limits: About two months after transplant, alpha-beta T cells reportedly came from several hundred expanded graft clones. Diversity of TCRbeta at day 60 was high in some patients, arising from surviving recipient T cells and thymic progenitors. Fresh T-cell production supplied most of the T-cell counts and diversity seen one year after transplant.

The TCRbeta library incorporated unique molecular identifiers. Using its own MiXCR run on the PCR reads, TCRdb lists one record per CDR3 protein. This sample has 580,000 or so distinct CDR3 sequences; more than 20% occur once, and the top ten carry 12% to 15%. At least ten counts were recorded for this clonotype. Its antigen is still unknown. Deletions cut 3 bases from V and 9 bases from J, with 6 bases between. This CDR3 has 11 residues. Material: PBMCs, mostly from graft donor cells, obtained 360 days after TCRalphabeta/CD19-depleted stem cell transplant. This clonotype was obtained from a boy under two years old who had a stem cell transplant for acute myeloid leukemia, so the T cells may come from the graft donor. The chain links TRBV12-3 or TRBV12-4 to TRBJ1-5; D perhaps matches TRBD1 (5 bases). CDR3 in amino acids: CASSFQGPQHF. The CDR3 nucleotides read TGTGCCAGCAGTTTCCAGGGGCCCCAGCATTTT.